This T cell receptor (beta chain) was recorded in a study of blood T cell repertoires in COVID-19. In the source study's methods: Cell counts per sample came from amplifying reference gene primers. Here immunoSEQ multiplex PCR was the method, and the copy in TCRdb shows in-frame clones only, minus some. The V and J calls and clone size are taken from that table; D and trimming were inferred from the DNA. The data show some 240,000 clones, around 80% seen once. Germline lookup yields CDR1 SGHNT and CDR2 YENEEA. The CDR3 has 17 amino acids. Losses at the gene ends were 5 bases for V and 8 bases for J; bases not matched to a gene: 10.

The clonotype comes from a woman in her 40s who had recovered from COVID-19. The rearrangement uses TRBV11-3 and TRBJ2-1, with 15 bases fitting TRBD2. The sample was peripheral blood. CDR3 sequence reads: CASSQGSGTSGGYEQFF. Written as DNA, the CDR3 is TGTGCCAGCAGCCAGGGGAGTGGGACTAGCGGGGGGTATGAGCAGTTCTTC.